The rows below give T cell receptor beta chains drawn from one sample of a study of cytomegalovirus exposure and HLA in healthy donors. Some clones are missing from TCRdb's copy, which holds only in-frame ones; the method was immunoSEQ multiplex PCR. Here the sample spans 200,000 to 250,000 clones, about 80% being singletons. The sequenced sample consisted of PBMCs. The receptors originated from a woman aged 55-70 years in good health and CMV-seropositive. Both conserved end residues are part of each CDR3. Each record gives: J gene, V gene, CDR3 protein.

TRBJ1-1 TRBV5-4 CASSSVGRLNTEAFF
TRBJ1-2 TRBV4-1 CASSQVIGQITLPF
TRBJ1-2 TRBV18 CATPLGGNYGYTF
TRBJ1-2 TRBV9 CASSMPTGDYSGYTF
TRBJ2-1 TRBV19 CASSTLDLEQFF
TRBJ2-1 TRBV23-1 CASSREAPGNEQFF
TRBJ2-7 TRBV6-5 CASSYTRTGMFHEQYF
TRBJ2-1 TRBV29-1 CSVGQGFGYEQFF
TRBJ1-1 TRBV7-9 CSWGGNTEAFF
TRBJ1-3 TRBV21-1 CASSKVDIIAGNTIYF
TRBJ2-7 TRBV5-1 CASRSTYIKRERSYEQYF
TRBJ2-2 TRBV19 CASSMRDRGELFF
TRBJ1-1 TRBV6-5 CATSTGMRTEAFF
TRBJ1-2 TRBV15 CATSREKDRNYGYTF
TRBJ1-2 TRBV23-1 CASATSREGGLYGYTF
TRBJ2-5 TRBV9 CASSVTGGQETQYF
TRBJ1-1 TRBV5-1 CASSLTQMNTEAFF
TRBJ1-1 TRBV11-2 CASSLDRNTEAFF
TRBJ2-1 TRBV27 CASIPRQGERSEQFF
TRBJ1-2 TRBV10-3 CAISELIHRAAGGYTF
TRBJ2-5 TRBV2 CASSWTGEETQYF
TRBJ2-1 TRBV5-8 CASSLEQGDNEQFF
TRBJ1-2 TRBV5-1 CASSPEVGRPLNYGYTF
TRBJ1-1 TRBV4-1 CASSQTSNMNTEAFF
TRBJ2-5 TRBV7-8 CASSLAGGQGWQETQYF
TRBJ1-2 TRBV7-2 CASSLEPGIYGYTF
TRBJ2-7 TRBV30 CAWRLGPSGSGEQYF
TRBJ2-6 TRBV19 CASTAGANVLTF
TRBJ2-3 TRBV27 CASSKGLAGGIDTQYF
TRBJ2-3 TRBV5-6 CASSLPGSDTQYF
TRBJ2-4 TRBV11-1 CASTPTGGDKNIQYF
. TRBV30 CAWSRGAGEQYF
TRBJ1-2 TRBV7-2 CASSLGAGTKEGYTF
TRBJ1-3 TRBV9 CASSVRGGKGLSGNTIYF
TRBJ2-1 TRBV7-2 CATRGGGRVFNEQFF
TRBJ1-1 TRBV7-9 CSSRRGINTEAFF
TRBJ1-5 TRBV28 CASSPDRDNQPQHF
TRBJ2-1 TRBV19 CASSSSGGSEQFF
TRBJ1-2 TRBV7-2 CASSVAGLNYGYTF
TRBJ2-3 TRBV23-1 CASPQGTSGMTDTQYF
TRBJ2-7 TRBV6-1 CAIYPGTGGGVF
TRBJ2-5 TRBV5-1 CASSGAGRGLTQYF
TRBJ2-1 TRBV7-2 CASSLDRGSYNEQFF
TRBJ2-7 TRBV27 CASSFRVGEQYF
TRBJ1-2 TRBV28 CASSILDRNYGYTF
TRBJ1-4 TRBV2 CASMGGITTNEKLFF